Listed below are T cell receptor beta chains from one sample, sequenced in a study of shared clonotypes between healthy human individuals. Libraries were prepared by immunoSEQ multiplex PCR; TCRdb keeps only in-frame clonotypes and omits some of them. The sample lists some 2,100,000 clones; about 92% were seen once. The sequencing input was naive CD8+ T cells from PBMCs. The receptors derive from a man between 18 and 35 years old in good health. Some clones in this sample may be carry-over from other donors' samples. The CDR3 runs from the conserved cysteine through the conserved F or W. The D gene is left open where the match is weak. Part of the rows lack a size; the others show once, few, many or a class for expanded clones.

d_call | j_call | clone_size | v_call | cdr3_nt | cdr3_aa
. | TRBJ1-4 | . | TRBV4-1 | TGCGCCAGCAGCCACCCCCGAGGTGATCGGGCTCATACGGAAAAACTGTTTTTT | CASSHPRGDRAHTEKLFF
. | TRBJ2-5 | . | TRBV28 | TGTGCCAGCAGTTTATCGGGATCACAGGGCCCACAAGAGACCCAGTACTTC | CASSLSGSQGPQETQYF
. | TRBJ2-3 | . | TRBV27 | TGTGCCAGCAGTTTAAATTTTGCGGCAGTCCCAGATACGCAGTATTTT | CASSLNFAAVPDTQYF
TRBD1 | TRBJ2-2 | . | TRBV7-6 | TGTGCCAGCAGCTTAGGTTGGGACAGTACCACCGGGGAGCTGTTTTTT | CASSLGWDSTTGELFF
TRBD1 | TRBJ1-2 | . | TRBV14 | TGTGCCAGCAGCCTCGTGACAGGGTATGATGGCTACACCTTC | CASSLVTGYDGYTF
TRBD2 | TRBJ2-3 | once | TRBV5-4 | TGTGCCAGCAGCTGGCCCCAATGGGGGGGGATGGAAGGGACAGATACGCAGTATTTT | CASSWPQWGGMEGTDTQYF
TRBD2 | TRBJ2-5 | once | TRBV7-6 | TGTGCCAGCAGCTTAGGGTCGGGGACTAGCGGGAAGGAGACCCAGTACTTC | CASSLGSGTSGKETQYF
TRBD1 | TRBJ1-6 | . | TRBV15 | TGTGCCACCAGCAAGGACAGGGGTAAATCCTATAATTCACCCCTCCACTTT | CATSKDRGKSYNSPLHF
. | TRBJ2-2 | . | TRBV7-8 | TGTGCCAGTCCCAGGAGGGGGAGGGCGAACACCGGGGAGCTGTTTTTT | CASPRRGRANTGELFF
TRBD2 | TRBJ2-7 | . | TRBV9 | TGTGCCAGCAGCCCCGGGACTAGCGTTACCCACGAGCAGTACTTC | CASSPGTSVTHEQYF
TRBD2 | TRBJ2-2 | once | TRBV7-6 | TGTGCCAGCAGTTCCCACCTAGCGGGAGGTCGAGCGAACACCGGGGAGCTGTTTTTT | CASSSHLAGGRANTGELFF
. | TRBJ1-2 | . | TRBV19 | TGTGCCAGTAGTCTTTACGAGCGAGCCCCCTATGGCTACACCTTC | CASSLYERAPYGYTF
TRBD1 | TRBJ2-7 | . | TRBV5-6 | TGTGCCAGCAGCTTTGGGACAGGGAACTACGAGCAGTACTTC | CASSFGTGNYEQYF
. | TRBJ1-5 | . | TRBV19 | TGTGCCAGTACTTCACCATTCAATCAGCCCCAGCATTTT | CASTSPFNQPQHF
TRBD2 | TRBJ2-6 | . | TRBV7-8 | TGTGCCAGCAGCACGGGACTAGCGCCTTTCAGCTCTGGGGCCAACGTCCTGACTTTC | CASSTGLAPFSSGANVLTF
TRBD2 | TRBJ2-1 | . | TRBV28 | TGTGCCAGCAGTTTAAGAGGTTCGTTTAGCGGGAGTAGGGATGAGCAGTTCTTC | CASSLRGSFSGSRDEQFF